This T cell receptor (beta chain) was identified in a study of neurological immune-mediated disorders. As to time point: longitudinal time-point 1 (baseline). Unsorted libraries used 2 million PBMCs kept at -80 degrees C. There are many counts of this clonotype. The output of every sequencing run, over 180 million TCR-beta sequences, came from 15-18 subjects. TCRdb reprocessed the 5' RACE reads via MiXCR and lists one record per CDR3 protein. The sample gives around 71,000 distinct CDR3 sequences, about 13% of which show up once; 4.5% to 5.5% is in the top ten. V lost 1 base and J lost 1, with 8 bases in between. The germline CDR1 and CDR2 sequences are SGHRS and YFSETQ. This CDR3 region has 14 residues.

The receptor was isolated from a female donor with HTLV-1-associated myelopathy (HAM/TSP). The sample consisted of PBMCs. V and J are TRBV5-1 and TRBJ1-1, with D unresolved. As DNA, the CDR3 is TGCGCCAGCAGCTTGTTAGATCAGAACACTGAAGCTTTCTTT. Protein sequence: CASSLLDQNTEAFF.